These 6 T cell receptor beta chains share one sample of origin, sequenced in a study of T cells in Graves' hyperthyroidism and ophthalmopathy. Template material for amplifying TCR beta CDR3 regions consisted of RNA transcripts. Initially, a first-round RT-PCR of the TCR CDR3 employed the HTBI primer set. TCRdb reprocessed the multiplex PCR reads via MiXCR and lists one record per CDR3 protein. This sample yields some 490,000 distinct CDR3 sequences, of which about 16% are seen a single time; less than 30% belongs to the top ten. Sample: blood. The receptors shown here come from a woman aged 25 to 39 with Graves' ophthalmopathy.

In regard to this clonotype: This may arise from a read error, as a much more abundant clone is one base away. V usage is TRBV7-2 and J usage is TRBJ2-1, with D possibly being TRBD1 (6 bases). CDR3 length: 13 residues. Trimming took 3 bases from V and 9 from J, leaving 12 bases between them. Germline CDR1 reads SGHTA; CDR2 reads FQGNSA. CDR3: CASSFKAGAEQFF. CDR3 nucleotides: TGTGCCAGCAGCTTTAAAGCAGGGGCTGAGCAGTTCTTC. The full variable domain, rest sourced from reference TRBV7-2 and TRBJ2-1, is GAGVSQSPSNKVTEKGKDVELRCDPISGHTALYWYRQSLGQGLEFLIYFQGNSAPDKSGLPSDRFSAERTGGSVSTLTIQRTQQEDSAVYLCASSFKAGAEQFFGPGTRLTVL.

This clonotype has ten or more counts. V gene TRBV20-1 combines with J gene TRBJ2-3; D gene unclear. Germline loops: CDR1 DFQATT, CDR2 SNEGSKA (reference sequence). V was trimmed by 5 bases and J by 4 bases, leaving 19 bases between them. The CDR3 spans 15 residues. The CDR3 DNA reads as TGCAGTGCTGCCCTCCAGGTCATCTTGGCAGATACGCAGTATTTT. As protein: CSAALQVILADTQYF.

This clonotype has a count of ten or more. The V call is TRBV7-2, the J call TRBJ2-3, with 14 bases matching TRBD2. Germline CDR1 SGHTA, CDR2 FQGNSA. Trimming cost V 5 bases and J 3 bases; bases outside gene matches: 7. The CDR3 covers 17 residues. CDR3 protein: CASSPGTSGSGTDTQYF. The CDR3 coding sequence is TGTGCCAGCAGCCCCGGGACTAGCGGGAGTGGGACAGATACGCAGTATTTT.

This rearrangement joins TRBV5-6 to TRBJ2-1; 9 bases agree with TRBD1. This CDR3 has 15 residues. CDR1 and CDR2 (germline): SGHDT, YYEEEE. The trim removed 4 bases at V and 8 bases at J, leaving 10 bases unmatched. The CDR3 protein is CASSPPGTGTHEQFF. CDR3 sequence (DNA): TGTGCCAGCAGCCCTCCCGGGACAGGGACCCATGAGCAGTTCTTC.

This chain links TRBV20-1 with TRBJ2-5; TRBD2 agrees at 8 bases. CDR3 size: 15 residues. CDR1 DFQATT and CDR2 SNEGSKA come from the germline V gene (reference sequence). J gave up 1 base and V 6 bases, and 10 bases lay outside the gene matches. The CDR3 nucleotides read TGCAGTGCAAATCCGGTTGCGGGGGGCCAAGAGACCCAGTACTTC. It specifies CSANPVAGGQETQYF.

This clonotype was counted only a few times. V is TRBV20-1 and J is TRBJ2-7; D remains unclear. The CDR3 totals 14 residues. CDR1 and CDR2 from the germline V gene are DFQATT and SNEGSKA (reference sequence). The germline V and J ends were trimmed by 2 bases and 0 bases, with 11 bases remaining between them. CDR3 nucleotides: TGCAGTGCTAGAAGGAATTCTAACTCCTACGAGCAGTACTTC. This encodes CSARRNSNSYEQYF.